A single sample is the source of the 17 T cell receptor beta chains below, sequenced in a study of shared clonotypes between healthy human individuals. Produced via immunoSEQ multiplex PCR; TCRdb's table is partial and in-frame only. The profile covers about 1.1 million clones, with around 78% appearing a single time and 0.5% to 0.6% taken by the ten largest. The sample consisted of memory CD4+ T cells from PBMCs. The subset was: CD45RA-negative fraction. The receptors stem from a man aged 18 to 30 in good health. Some clones in this sample may be carry-over from other donors' samples.

The CDR3 loop reads CASSLERLAAPDTQYF. DNA of the CDR3: TGTGCCAGCAGCCTCGAGCGACTAGCGGCCCCCGATACGCAGTATTTT. This chain joins TRBV5-4 and TRBJ2-3, with 9 bases that match TRBD2. J lost 6 bases, V lost 4 bases, and 12 bases had no gene match. Germline loops: CDR1 SGHNT, CDR2 YYREEE (reference sequence). CDR3 size: 16 residues.

On this clone itself: The identical CDR3 is also encoded by other nucleotide sequences in the sample. The rearrangement links TRBV6-5 to TRBJ2-3, with TRBD1 matching 9 bases. The CDR3 contains 14 residues. Germline-derived CDR1 and CDR2 are MNHEY and SVGAGI. J gave up 1 base and V 4 bases, and 0 bases lay outside the gene matches. The CDR3 protein is CASSWDRGTDTQYF. In DNA, the CDR3 is TGTGCCAGCAGTTGGGACAGGGGCACAGATACGCAGTATTTT.

The rearrangement uses TRBV9 and TRBJ2-7; 9 bases align to TRBD1. The CDR3 has 14 amino acids. V shed 4 bases and J 4 bases; nucleotides not matched to a gene: 6. Per germline, CDR1 SGDLS and CDR2 YYNGEE. The CDR3 DNA follows: TGTGCCAGCAGCCCCGACAGGGGGAAGTACGAGCAGTACTTC. Translated: CASSPDRGKYEQYF.

This chain joins TRBV5-4 and TRBJ1-2; TRBD1 is a possible D gene (6 bases). CDR3 length: 15 residues. Looked up from germline, CDR1 is SGHNT and CDR2 is YYREEE (reference sequence). Trimming stripped 7 bases from V and 8 bases from J, with 24 bases between. The DNA of the CDR3 is TGTGCCAGCCGCCCCGGACAGACGGGATCTATGGGCTACACCTTC. Encoded protein: CASRPGQTGSMGYTF.

This clone was seen just once. This chain's CDR3 is CASTGQGYSNQPQHF. DNA of the CDR3: TGTGCCAGCACCGGACAGGGGTATAGCAATCAGCCCCAGCATTTT. The rearrangement joins TRBV2 to TRBJ1-5; 9 positions agree with TRBD1. After removal of 7 bases from V and 0 bases from J, the junction contained 4 bases not matched to a gene. The CDR3 contains 15 residues. From germline, CDR1 is SNHLY and CDR2 FYNNEI.

CDR3 loop: CASTERDFYYEQYF. The DNA of the CDR3 is TGTGCCAGCACCGAAAGGGACTTCTACTACGAGCAGTACTTC. The V call is TRBV28, the J call TRBJ2-7, with a tentative D call TRBD2 (6 bases). Germline CDR1 MDHEN, CDR2 SYDVKM. V was trimmed by 7 bases and J by 3 bases, leaving 16 bases between them. The CDR3 covers 14 residues.

The rearrangement uses TRBV29-1 and TRBJ1-1; TRBD1 is a possible D gene (6 bases). The germline gives CDR1 SQVTM, CDR2 ANQGSEA. Trimming took 2 bases from V and 4 from J, leaving 14 bases between them. This CDR3 contains 14 residues. The chain's CDR3 is CSVENRGGTTEAFF. The CDR3 coding sequence is TGCAGCGTTGAAAACAGAGGGGGGACCACTGAAGCTTTCTTT.

This clone was seen only once. This chain uses TRBV28 with TRBJ2-1; TRBD2 agrees at 7 bases. Germline CDR1 is MDHEN and CDR2 is SYDVKM. The junction had 4 bases not matched to a gene; V was cut back by 2 bases and J by 0 bases. The CDR3 runs to 16 residues. CDR3 DNA: TGTGCCAGCAGTTTAGTAGCGGGCTCCTCCTACAATGAGCAGTTCTTC. This encodes CASSLVAGSSYNEQFF.

The sample holds a few counts of this clone. This chain connects TRBV5-1 to TRBJ1-1; a possible D gene is TRBD1 (6 bases). Per germline, CDR1 SGHRS and CDR2 YFSETQ. The CDR3 sequence is 14 residues long. Trimming took 4 bases from V and 2 from J, leaving 12 bases between them. CDR3 protein: CASSGGQVNTEAFF. CDR3 nucleotides: TGCGCCAGCAGCGGGGGACAAGTCAACACTGAAGCTTTCTTT.

The chain has TRBV18 and TRBJ1-1; D is undetermined. Looked up from germline, CDR1 is KGHSH and CDR2 is LQKENI. Trimming stripped 3 bases from V and 5 bases from J, with 16 bases between. This CDR3 region has 15 residues. CDR3 loop: CASSPQDGLRTEAFF. The CDR3 nucleotides are TGTGCCAGCTCACCGCAAGACGGACTAAGGACTGAAGCTTTCTTT.

V usage is TRBV10-3 and J usage is TRBJ2-2; the D is unclear. The CDR3 is 16 amino acids. Deletions cut 2 bases from V and 0 bases from J, with 10 bases between. Germline-derived CDR1 and CDR2 are ENHRY and SYGVKD. The CDR3, as DNA: TGTGCCATCAGTGAGAACTACGGAGCGAACACCGGGGAGCTGTTTTTT. It codes for CAISENYGANTGELFF.

The genes are TRBV28 and TRBJ1-5; D might be TRBD1 (6 bases). Trimming took 7 bases from V and 6 from J, leaving 22 bases between them. The CDR3 sequence is 16 residues long. CDR1 and CDR2 (germline): MDHEN, SYDVKM. CDR3 sequence reads: CASTAAGEVVGQPQHF. The CDR3, as DNA: TGTGCCAGCACCGCGGCAGGGGAGGTCGTCGGTCAGCCCCAGCATTTT.

The chain couples TRBV5-5 to TRBJ2-7, with D perhaps assigned TRBD1 or TRBD2 (5 bases each). V was clipped by 4 bases and J by 6 bases, with 26 bases between them. This CDR3 spans 17 amino acids. The V gene's germline CDR1 is SGHKS and CDR2 YYEKEE (reference sequence). CDR3 in amino acids: CASSPNSRGTTGREQYF. The CDR3 region has the DNA TGTGCCAGCAGCCCCAACTCGAGGGGCACTACAGGACGCGAGCAGTACTTC.

The chain carries TRBV28 and TRBJ1-5, with D hard to call. CDR3 length: 15 amino acids. CDR1 and CDR2 from the germline V gene are MDHEN and SYDVKM. The V and J ends lost 5 bases and 3 bases respectively, with 14 bases between them. CDR3 in DNA: TGTGCCAGCAGTCCCACCCACGGATACAATCAGCCCCAGCATTTT. Residues: CASSPTHGYNQPQHF. Combining the CDR3 with reference TRBV28 and TRBJ1-5 gives the whole variable domain DVKVTQSSRYLVKRTGEKVFLECVQDMDHENMFWYRQDPGLGLRLIYFSYDVKMKEKGDIPEGYSVSREKKERFSLILESASTNQTSMYLCASSPTHGYNQPQHFGDGTRLSIL.

The CDR3 protein is CASSEEAAYEQYF. The CDR3 DNA reads TGTGCCAGCAGTGAGGAGGCAGCATACGAGCAGTACTTC. The chain couples TRBV6-1 to TRBJ2-5; TRBD2 is a possible D gene (5 bases). With the DNA end fitting TRBJ2-7 better, the J assignment may be wrong. CDR1 MNHNS and CDR2 SASEGT come from the germline V gene. This CDR3 is 13 amino acids long.

This clone was counted a few times. The V gene is TRBV7-6, the J gene TRBJ2-1; TRBD2 matches 7 bases. Germline trimming cut 5 bases from V and 1 base from J; bases unmatched to any gene: 5. CDR1 is SGHVS and CDR2 is FNYEAQ in the germline V gene. The CDR3 extends over 15 amino acids. Here the CDR3 DNA reads TGTGCCAGCAGCAAAAATAGCGGGTCCTACAATGAGCAGTTCTTC. This codes for CASSKNSGSYNEQFF.

This clone was observed a single time. The chain joins TRBV4-3 to TRBJ2-7, with D perhaps TRBD1 (5 bases). The V gene's germline CDR1 is LGHNA and CDR2 YSLEER. V lost 1 base to trimming and J lost 4 bases, with 14 bases between them. There are 15 residues in the CDR3. This CDR3 is CASSQAIRQPYEQYF. The CDR3 DNA reads as TGCGCCAGCAGCCAAGCGATCCGACAGCCTTACGAGCAGTACTTC.